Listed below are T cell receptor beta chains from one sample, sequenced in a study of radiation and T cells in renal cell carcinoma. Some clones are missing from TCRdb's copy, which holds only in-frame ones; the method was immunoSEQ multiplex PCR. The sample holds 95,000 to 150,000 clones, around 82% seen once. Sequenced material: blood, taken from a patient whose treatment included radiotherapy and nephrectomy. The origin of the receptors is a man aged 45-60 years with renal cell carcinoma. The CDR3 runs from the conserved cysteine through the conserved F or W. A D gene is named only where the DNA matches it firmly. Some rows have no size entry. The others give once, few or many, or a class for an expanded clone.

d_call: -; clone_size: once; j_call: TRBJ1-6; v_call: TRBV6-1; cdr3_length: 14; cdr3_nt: TGTGCCAGCAGGTCGACAGCGGACTTCATGGCCCTCCACTTT; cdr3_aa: CASRSTADFMALHF
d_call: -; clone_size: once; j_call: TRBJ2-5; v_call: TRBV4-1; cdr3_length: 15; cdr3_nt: TGCGCCAGCAGCCCTTCGGAGGGGCCGGAGGAGACCCAGTACTTC; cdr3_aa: CASSPSEGPEETQYF
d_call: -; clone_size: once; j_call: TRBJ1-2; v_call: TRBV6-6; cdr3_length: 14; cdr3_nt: TGTGCCAGCACCGATCCAGGACGGGGTTATGGCTACACCTTC; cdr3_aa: CASTDPGRGYGYTF
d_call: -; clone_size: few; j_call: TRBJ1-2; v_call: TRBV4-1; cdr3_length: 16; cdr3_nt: TGCGCCAGCAGCCAAAGCGGGACTGAGGGCGGTTATGGCTACACCTTC; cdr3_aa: CASSQSGTEGGYGYTF
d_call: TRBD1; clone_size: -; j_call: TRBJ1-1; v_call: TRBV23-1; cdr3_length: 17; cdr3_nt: TGCGCCAGCAGTATCCTTAGACAGGGAAGATGTAGCACTGAAGCTTTCTTT; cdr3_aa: CASSILRQGRCSTEAFF
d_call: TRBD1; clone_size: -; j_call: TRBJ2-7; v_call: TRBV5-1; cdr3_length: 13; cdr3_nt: TGCGCCAGCAGGTTTCAGGGGGCGGATGAGCAGTACTTC; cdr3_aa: CASRFQGADEQYF
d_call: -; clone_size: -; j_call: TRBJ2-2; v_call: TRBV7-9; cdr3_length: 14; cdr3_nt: TGTGCCAGCAGCCTTCAGGGGACGACCGGGGAGCTGTTTTTT; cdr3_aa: CASSLQGTTGELFF
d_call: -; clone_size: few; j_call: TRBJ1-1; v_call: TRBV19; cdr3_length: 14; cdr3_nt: TGTGCCAGTAGTATAGACAGTCCTAACACTGAAGCTTTCTTT; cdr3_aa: CASSIDSPNTEAFF
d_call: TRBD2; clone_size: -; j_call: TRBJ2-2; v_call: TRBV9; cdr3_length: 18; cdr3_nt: TGTGCCAGCAGCGTAGCAGGGACTAGCGGGAGGGGGACCGGGGAGCTGTTTTTT; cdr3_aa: CASSVAGTSGRGTGELFF
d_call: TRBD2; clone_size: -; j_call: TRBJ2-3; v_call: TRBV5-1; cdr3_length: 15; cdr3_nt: TGCGCCAGCACCTCAAGCGGGGGTTACACAGATACGCAGTATTTT; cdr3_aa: CASTSSGGYTDTQYF